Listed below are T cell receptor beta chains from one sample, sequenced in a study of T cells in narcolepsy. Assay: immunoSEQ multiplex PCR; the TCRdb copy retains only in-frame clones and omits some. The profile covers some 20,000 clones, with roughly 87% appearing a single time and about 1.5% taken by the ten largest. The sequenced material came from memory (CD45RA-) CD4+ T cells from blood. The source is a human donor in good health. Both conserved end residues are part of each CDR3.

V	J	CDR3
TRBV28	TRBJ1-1	CASSFRRSTAEAFF
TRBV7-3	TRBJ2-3	CASSPQAGTTDTQYF
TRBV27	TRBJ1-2	CASSLIRGAGGYTF
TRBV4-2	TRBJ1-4	CASSQSGSATNEKLFF
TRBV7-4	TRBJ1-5	CASSLVGVEAQHF
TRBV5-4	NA	CASSTLYEQYF
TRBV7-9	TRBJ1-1	CASSLGAGQGLRNTEAFF
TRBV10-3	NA	CATYPGGQDPYEQYF
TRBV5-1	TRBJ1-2	CASSPTLGNYGYTF
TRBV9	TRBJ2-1	CASGGLAGLNEQFF
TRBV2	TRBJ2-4	CASSEAGSFVNRGYIQYF
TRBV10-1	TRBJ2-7	CASSDRTYEQYF
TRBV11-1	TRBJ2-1	CASSLGAAGGPNEQFF
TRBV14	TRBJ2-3	CASSQDNADTQYF
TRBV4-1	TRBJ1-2	CASSQEGQIYGYTF
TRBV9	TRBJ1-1	CASSPGSLGNTEAFF
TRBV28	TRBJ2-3	CASRRRGAYTDTQYF
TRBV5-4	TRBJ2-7	CASSRGQGRSYEQYF